Sequencing of this T cell receptor (beta chain) was carried out in a study of blood T cell repertoires in COVID-19. The method was immunoSEQ multiplex PCR; TCRdb's version includes in-frame clones alone and lacks a portion of them. The table lists around 190,000 clones, roughly 80% of them singletons, with around 7% in the top ten. The length of the CDR3 is 13 residues. In germline, CDR1 is MNHEY, CDR2 SMNVEV (reference sequence). V lost 4 bases and J lost 5, with 10 bases in between. The TCR originated in a human donor in a cohort sampled during active COVID-19. The genes are TRBV27 and TRBJ2-3; D unresolved. Material: peripheral blood. CDR3 nucleotide sequence: TGTGCCAGCAGTTCTAGTGTTGGAGATACGCAGTATTTT. It is translated as CASSSSVGDTQYF.